These T cell receptor beta chains were read from a single sample in a study of T cells in Graves' hyperthyroidism and ophthalmopathy. TCRdb passed the multiplex PCR reads through MiXCR, listing each CDR3 protein once. Altogether 200,000 to 250,000 distinct CDR3 sequences are present, 15% to 20% being singletons, with the ten largest covering approximately 46%. Sequencing input: blood. Receptors were obtained from a man in his forties or fifties with Graves' hyperthyroidism. CDR3s include the opening cysteine and the closing phenylalanine or tryptophan. Fields, in order: V gene, clone size, J gene, D gene, CDR3 protein, CDR3 DNA. The D gene is left open where the match is weak. Size is stated for part of the rows, as once, few or many counts, or as a class when the clone is expanded.

TRBV28	many	TRBJ2-7	TRBD2	CASGWFGTSDPYEQYF	TGTGCCAGCGGCTGGTTCGGGACTAGCGATCCCTACGAGCAGTACTTC
TRBV3-1	many	TRBJ1-1	TRBD1	CASRGTGTEAFF	TGTGCCAGCAGAGGGACAGGCACTGAAGCTTTCTTT
TRBV28	many	TRBJ2-7	-	CASSSLGGGEGASYEQYF	TGTGCCAGCAGTTCATTGGGGGGGGGGGAGGGGGCCTCCTACGAGCAGTACTTC
TRBV20-1	many	TRBJ2-1	-	CSARDRPGVSEQFF	TGCAGTGCTAGAGATCGACCTGGAGTCAGTGAGCAGTTCTTC
TRBV7-9	many	TRBJ2-1	TRBD1	CASSFPGTGGRNEQFF	TGTGCCAGCAGCTTCCCCGGGACAGGGGGTAGGAATGAGCAGTTCTTC
TRBV30	few	TRBJ2-3	TRBD1	CAWSRGQGAGDTQYF	TGTGCCTGGAGTCGGGGACAGGGGGCGGGAGATACGCAGTATTTT
TRBV7-2	-	TRBJ2-5	-	CASSTDRGGTQETQYF	TGTGCCAGCAGCACCGACAGGGGAGGGACCCAAGAGACCCAGTACTTC
TRBV9	few	TRBJ2-3	TRBD2	CASSARGARTQYF	TGTGCCAGCAGCGCGCGGGGGGCCCGTACGCAGTATTTT
TRBV6-1	-	TRBJ1-5	-	CASSLLFSNQPQHF	TGTGCCAGCAGTCTGCTTTTTAGCAATCAGCCCCAGCATTTT
TRBV30	few	TRBJ2-7	TRBD1	CAWIRGRRDYEQYF	TGTGCCTGGATCAGGGGGCGGAGGGACTACGAGCAGTACTTC
TRBV18	-	TRBJ2-1	-	CASSPDRSGFNEQFF	TGTGCCAGCTCGCCCGACAGGAGTGGGTTCAATGAGCAGTTCTTC
TRBV24-1	-	TRBJ2-2	TRBD2	CATSDWGGLVNTGELFF	TGTGCCACCAGTGATTGGGGGGGACTAGTCAACACCGGGGAGCTGTTTTTT
TRBV11-2	many	TRBJ1-1	TRBD1	CASRLMTGSTEAFF	TGTGCCAGCAGACTGATGACAGGGAGTACTGAAGCTTTCTTT
TRBV20-1	many	TRBJ2-7	TRBD2	CSANTGTSGIYEQYF	TGCAGTGCAAACACCGGGACTAGCGGGATATACGAGCAGTACTTC
TRBV5-1	-	TRBJ2-3	-	CASKQRSTDTQYF	TGCGCCAGCAAACAGAGAAGCACAGATACGCAGTATTTT
TRBV7-9	many	TRBJ1-2	-	CASSFPDWTAPRANYGYTF	TGTGCCAGCAGCTTTCCCGACTGGACAGCCCCCCGGGCTAACTATGGCTACACCTTC
TRBV10-3	few	TRBJ1-2	TRBD1	CAISESQGDYGYTF	TGTGCCATCAGTGAGTCTCAGGGGGACTATGGCTACACCTTC
TRBV12-3/TRBV12-4	many	TRBJ2-7	TRBD2	CASSPWGTSRLQQYF	TGTGCCAGCAGTCCCTGGGGGACTAGTCGTCTTCAGCAGTACTTC
TRBV20-1	-	TRBJ2-5	TRBD2	CSAEGVAGVRETQYF	TGCAGTGCTGAAGGGGTAGCGGGAGTTCGAGAGACCCAGTACTTC
TRBV12-3/TRBV12-4	many	TRBJ2-1	-	CASSRVDWSYNEQFF	TGTGCCAGCAGTCGGGTAGACTGGTCCTACAATGAGCAGTTCTTC
TRBV24-1	many	TRBJ2-5	-	CATSDLHRGGTETQYF	TGTGCCACCAGTGATTTGCACAGGGGGGGTACGGAGACCCAGTACTTC
TRBV3-1	-	TRBJ1-4	-	CASSQDEEKLVF	TGTGCCAGCAGCCAAGATGAGGAAAAACTGGTTTTT
TRBV28	many	TRBJ2-1	TRBD1	CASSGQGARNEQFF	TGTGCCAGCAGTGGACAGGGGGCGCGGAATGAGCAGTTCTTC
TRBV6-5	once	TRBJ1-5	-	CASSRGDRNQPQHF	TGTGCCAGCAGCCGAGGGGACCGCAATCAGCCCCAGCATTTT
TRBV9	-	TRBJ1-2	-	CASSVDGGSNYGYTF	TGTGCCAGCAGCGTAGATGGGGGCTCTAACTATGGCTACACCTTC
TRBV28	many	TRBJ2-1	-	CASSLSRAGHEQFF	TGTGCCAGCAGTTTATCTCGGGCCGGCCATGAGCAGTTCTTC